The 2 T cell receptor beta chains reported below all come from one sample, sequenced in a study of shared clonotypes between healthy human individuals. Method: immunoSEQ multiplex PCR; TCRdb's copy keeps in-frame clones and lacks some. The table includes roughly 1.5 million clones, 95% to 99% detected once. Sequencing input: naive CD4+ T cells sorted from blood. Subset specified: CD45RA+ positively selected. The receptors shown here come from a man aged 25 to 45 in good health.

In its sample, this clone was seen once. This chain joins TRBV7-3 and TRBJ2-3; D not certain. Germline CDR1 is SGHTA and CDR2 is FQGTGA. Trimming removed 2 bases from V and 4 bases from J, with 4 bases in between. The CDR3 is 12 residues long. CDR3 residues: CASSLSPDTQYF. In DNA, the CDR3 is TGTGCCAGCAGCTTATCCCCAGATACGCAGTATTTT.

The chain combines TRBV28 with TRBJ1-5, with D unclear. Germline V CDR1 and CDR2: MDHEN, SYDVKM. CDR3 size: 19 residues. Trimming cost V 2 bases and J 3 bases, with 23 bases left between them. The CDR3 is CASSLVGRFGTLHNQPQHF. As DNA, the CDR3 is TGTGCCAGCAGTTTAGTCGGGCGGTTTGGCACACTACACAATCAGCCCCAGCATTTT. The whole variable domain, filled in from reference TRBV28 and TRBJ1-5, reads DVKVTQSSRYLVKRTGEKVFLECVQDMDHENMFWYRQDPGLGLRLIYFSYDVKMKEKGDIPEGYSVSREKKERFSLILESASTNQTSMYLCASSLVGRFGTLHNQPQHFGDGTRLSIL.